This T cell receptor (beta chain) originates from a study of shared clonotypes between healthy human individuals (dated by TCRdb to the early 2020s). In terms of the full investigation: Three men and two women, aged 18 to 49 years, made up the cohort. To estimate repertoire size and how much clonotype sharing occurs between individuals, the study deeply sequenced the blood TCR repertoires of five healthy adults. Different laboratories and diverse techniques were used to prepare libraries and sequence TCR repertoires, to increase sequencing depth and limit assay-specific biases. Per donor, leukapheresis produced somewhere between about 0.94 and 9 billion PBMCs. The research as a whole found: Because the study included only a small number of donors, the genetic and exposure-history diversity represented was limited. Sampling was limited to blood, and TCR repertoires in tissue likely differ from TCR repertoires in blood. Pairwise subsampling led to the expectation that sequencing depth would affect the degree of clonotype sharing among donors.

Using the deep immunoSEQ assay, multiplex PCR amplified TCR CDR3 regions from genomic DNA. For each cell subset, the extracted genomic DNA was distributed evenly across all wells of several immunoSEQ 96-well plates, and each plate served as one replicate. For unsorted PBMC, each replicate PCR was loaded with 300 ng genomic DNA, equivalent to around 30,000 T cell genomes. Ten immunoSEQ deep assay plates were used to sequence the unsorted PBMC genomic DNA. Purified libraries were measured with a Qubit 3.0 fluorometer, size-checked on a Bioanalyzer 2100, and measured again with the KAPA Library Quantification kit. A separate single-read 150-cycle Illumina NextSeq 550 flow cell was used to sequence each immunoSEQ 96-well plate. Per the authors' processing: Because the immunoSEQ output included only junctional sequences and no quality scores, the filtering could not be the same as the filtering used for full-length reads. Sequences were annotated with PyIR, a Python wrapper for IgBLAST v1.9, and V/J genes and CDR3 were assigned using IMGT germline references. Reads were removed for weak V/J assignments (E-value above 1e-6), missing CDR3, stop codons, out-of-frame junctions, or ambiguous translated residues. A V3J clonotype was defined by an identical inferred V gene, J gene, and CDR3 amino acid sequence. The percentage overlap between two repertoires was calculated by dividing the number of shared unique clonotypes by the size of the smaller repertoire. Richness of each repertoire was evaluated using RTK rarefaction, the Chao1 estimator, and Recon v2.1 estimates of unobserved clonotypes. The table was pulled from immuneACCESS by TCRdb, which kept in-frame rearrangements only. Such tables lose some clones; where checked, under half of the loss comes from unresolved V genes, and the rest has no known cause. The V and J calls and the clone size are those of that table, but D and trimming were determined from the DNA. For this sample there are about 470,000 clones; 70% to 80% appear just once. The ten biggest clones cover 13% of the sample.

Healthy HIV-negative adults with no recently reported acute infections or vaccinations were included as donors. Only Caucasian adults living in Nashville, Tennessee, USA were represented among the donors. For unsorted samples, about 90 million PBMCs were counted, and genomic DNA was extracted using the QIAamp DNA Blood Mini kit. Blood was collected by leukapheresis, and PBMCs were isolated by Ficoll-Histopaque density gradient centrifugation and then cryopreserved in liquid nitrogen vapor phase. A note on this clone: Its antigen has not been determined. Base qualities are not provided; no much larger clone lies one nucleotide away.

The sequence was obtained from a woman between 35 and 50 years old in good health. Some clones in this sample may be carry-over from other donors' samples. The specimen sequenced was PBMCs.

The CDR3 corresponds to CASSPATNEKLFF. The DNA reads TGCGCCAGCAGCCCTGCAACTAATGAAAAACTGTTTTTT. This chain is built from TRBV5-1 and TRBJ1-4, with no reliable assignment of the D segment. Trimming costs V 4 bases and J 0 bases, and their ends lie 4 bases apart. The CDR3 runs 13 amino acids, cysteine and phenylalanine included. Only the CDR3 DNA stays, 39 bases, in frame from base 1. CDR1 and CDR2 are read off the germline V gene as SGHRS and YFSETQ.